The present TCR beta chain was sequenced within a study of blood T cell repertoires in COVID-19. Study background: Samples representing acute and convalescent COVID-19 were sourced from the United States, Italy and Spain. T cells, B-cell-depleted T cells, or PBMCs provided the cDNA or gDNA that served as material.

Produced via immunoSEQ multiplex PCR; TCRdb's table is partial and in-frame only. Among about 250,000 clones listed, almost 90% were seen once. Germline CDR1 SGHRS, CDR2 YFSETQ. The CDR3 is 14 amino acids. The J segment lost 2 bases and the V segment lost 5 bases, leaving 4 bases of the junction unmatched. This sequence was found in a man at least 80 years old with acute or convalescent COVID-19. The rearrangement joins TRBV5-1 to TRBJ2-3, with 8 nucleotides matching TRBD1. The sequenced sample was peripheral blood. The CDR3 loop reads CASRDRATTDTQYF. The CDR3 nucleotides are TGCGCCAGCAGGGACAGGGCGACCACAGATACGCAGTATTTT.